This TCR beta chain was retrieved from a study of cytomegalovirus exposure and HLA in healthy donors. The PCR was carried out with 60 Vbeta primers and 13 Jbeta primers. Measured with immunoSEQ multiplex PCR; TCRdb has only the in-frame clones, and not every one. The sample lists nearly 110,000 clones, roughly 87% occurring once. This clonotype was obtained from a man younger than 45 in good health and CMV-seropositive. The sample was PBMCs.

The CDR3 DNA reads TGTGCCAGCAGCCTCAAATTGAGGGGACAGGGTCTTTACGAGCAGTACTTC. Its protein product is CASSLKLRGQGLYEQYF. V gene TRBV12-1 combines with J gene TRBJ2-7; TRBD1, as called in the table, went unchecked against the DNA. TRBV12-1 is flagged as a pseudogene. This CDR3 is built from 17 residues.